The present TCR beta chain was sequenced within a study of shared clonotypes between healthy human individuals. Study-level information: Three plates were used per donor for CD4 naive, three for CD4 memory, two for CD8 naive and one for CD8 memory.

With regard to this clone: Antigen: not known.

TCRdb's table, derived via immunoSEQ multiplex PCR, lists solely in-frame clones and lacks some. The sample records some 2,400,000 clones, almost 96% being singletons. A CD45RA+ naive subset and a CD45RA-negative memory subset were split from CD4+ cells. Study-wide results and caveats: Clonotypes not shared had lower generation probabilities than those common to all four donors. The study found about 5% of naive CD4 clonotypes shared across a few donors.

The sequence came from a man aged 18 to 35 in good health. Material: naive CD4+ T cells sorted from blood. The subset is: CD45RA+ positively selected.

The CDR3: CASSIQGREQYF. Written as DNA, the CDR3 is TGTGCCAGCAGTATTCAGGGGCGCGAGCAGTACTTC. This chain links TRBV6-1 with TRBJ2-7; D may be TRBD1 (6 bases). CDR1 is MNHNS and CDR2 is SASEGT in the germline V gene. The CDR3 runs to 12 residues. The V and J ends lost 5 bases and 6 bases respectively, with 11 bases between them.